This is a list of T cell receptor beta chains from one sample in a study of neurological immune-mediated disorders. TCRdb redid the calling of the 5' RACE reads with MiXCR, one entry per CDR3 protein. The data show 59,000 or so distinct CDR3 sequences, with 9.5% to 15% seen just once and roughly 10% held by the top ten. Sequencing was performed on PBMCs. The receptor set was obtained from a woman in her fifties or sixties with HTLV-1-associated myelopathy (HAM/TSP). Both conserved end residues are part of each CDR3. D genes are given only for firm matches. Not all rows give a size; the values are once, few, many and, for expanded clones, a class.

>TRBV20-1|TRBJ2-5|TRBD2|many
TGCAGTGCTAGAGATCCCCTTGCGGGGGGGGAGACCCAGTACTTC
CSARDPLAGGETQYF
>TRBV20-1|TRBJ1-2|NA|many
TGCAGTGTTGGTCCGGGAGGGGGCTATGGCTACACCTTC
CSVGPGGGYGYTF
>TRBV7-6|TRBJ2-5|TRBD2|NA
TGTGCCAGCAGCTCCGGGACTAGCGGGAGAGTAAGGGGAGAGACCCAGTACTTC
CASSSGTSGRVRGETQYF
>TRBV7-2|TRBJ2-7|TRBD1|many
TGTGCCAGCAGCTCCACCCGGGACAGGGGAAACGAGCAGTACTTC
CASSSTRDRGNEQYF
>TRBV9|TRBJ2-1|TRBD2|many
TGTGCCAGCAGCACCCCCCTGGGACTAGCGGGAGCCCATCGGATTGGCGAGCAGTTCTTC
CASSTPLGLAGAHRIGEQFF
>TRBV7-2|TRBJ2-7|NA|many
TGTGCCAGCAGCTCTCCCGGGCGATCCTACGAGCAGTACTTC
CASSSPGRSYEQYF
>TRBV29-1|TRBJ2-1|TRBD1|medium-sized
TGCAGCGGCCGGGACAGGGATTACAATGAGCAGTTCTTC
CSGRDRDYNEQFF
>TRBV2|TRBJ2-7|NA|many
TGTGCCAGCAGTGCTAGGGGACCGGTTGGGGAGCAGTACTTC
CASSARGPVGEQYF
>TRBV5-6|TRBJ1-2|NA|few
TGTGCCAGCAGCCGGACCTTTAACTATGGCTACACCTTC
CASSRTFNYGYTF
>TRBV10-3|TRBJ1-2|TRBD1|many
TGTGCCATCAGTGAGTCGAAAATCGGGACAGGTCTTGGTGGCTACACCTTC
CAISESKIGTGLGGYTF
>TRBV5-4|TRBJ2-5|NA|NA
TGTGCCAGCAGCTGGCAGGACAGAGAAGAGACCCAGTACTTC
CASSWQDREETQYF
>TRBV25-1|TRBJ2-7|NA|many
TGTGCCAGCAGTGAGGCGAGCGGCCCCTCCTACGAGCAGTACTTC
CASSEASGPSYEQYF
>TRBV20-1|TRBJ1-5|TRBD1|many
TGCAGTGCCTATGGACAGGGTTATAGCAATCAGCCCCAGCATTTT
CSAYGQGYSNQPQHF
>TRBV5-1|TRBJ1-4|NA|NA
TGCACCAGCAGCTTGGATACAACTAATGAAAAACTGTTTTTT
CTSSLDTTNEKLFF
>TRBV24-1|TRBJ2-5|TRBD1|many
TGTGCCACCAGTGATGCCGGGACAGGGGATGGGGAGACCCAGTACTTC
CATSDAGTGDGETQYF
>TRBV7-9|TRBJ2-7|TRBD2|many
TGTGCCAGCAGCTCGGGACTAGCGGAAACCTACGAGCAGTACTTC
CASSSGLAETYEQYF
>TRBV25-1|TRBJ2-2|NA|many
TGTGCCAGCATGTTTAGCGGACGGACCGGGGAGCTGTTTTTT
CASMFSGRTGELFF
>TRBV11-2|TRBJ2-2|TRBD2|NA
TGTGCCAGCAGCCCTCTTCGCGGGAGTGTCAGGGAGCTGCTTTTT
CASSPLRGSVRELLF
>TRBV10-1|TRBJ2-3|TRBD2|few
TGCGCCAGCGCCCCCGGGGACCGTGGAGCGGGGTTGTCAGATACGCAGTATTTT
CASAPGDRGAGLSDTQYF
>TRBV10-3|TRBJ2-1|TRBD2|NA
TGTGCCCTCAGTCCTTCGGGCGGGGGGTCCTACAATGAGCAGTTATTC
CALSPSGGGSYNEQLF
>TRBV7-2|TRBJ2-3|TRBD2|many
TGTGCCAGCAGCCCGGGACTAGTGGGGGGTGATACGCAGTATTTT
CASSPGLVGGDTQYF
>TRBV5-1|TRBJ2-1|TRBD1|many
TGCGCCAGCAGCTACCTTCCCGGGACAGGGAACAATGAGCAGTTCTTC
CASSYLPGTGNNEQFF
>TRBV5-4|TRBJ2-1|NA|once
TGTGCCAGCAGCTATGGGGCGGCCAACTCCTACAGTGAGCAGTTCTTC
CASSYGAANSYSEQFF
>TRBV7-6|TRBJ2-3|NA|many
TGTGCCAGCAGCTTAGTTCGAACAGATACGCAGTATTTT
CASSLVRTDTQYF
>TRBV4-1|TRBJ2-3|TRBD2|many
TGCGCCAGCAGCGGGCTAGCGGGAGGCACAGATACGCAGTATTTT
CASSGLAGGTDTQYF
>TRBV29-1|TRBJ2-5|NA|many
TGCAGCGTTGAGGGTAGCGTTCAAGAGACCCAGTACTTC
CSVEGSVQETQYF
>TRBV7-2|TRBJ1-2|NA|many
TGTGCCAGCAGCTTAGCGCTGGGAAAATATGGCTACACCTTC
CASSLALGKYGYTF
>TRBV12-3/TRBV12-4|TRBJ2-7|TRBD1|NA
TGTGCCAGCAGTTTATCTGGACAGGGGGTGAACGAGCAGTACTTC
CASSLSGQGVNEQYF
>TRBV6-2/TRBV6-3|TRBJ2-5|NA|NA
TGTGCCATCAGTTACTCTAGACAGCAGACCCAGTACTTC
CAISYSRQQTQYF
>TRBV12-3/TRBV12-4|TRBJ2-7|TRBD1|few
TGTGCCAGCAGTCTTACAGGGACAGGAAGCTACGAGCAGTACTTC
CASSLTGTGSYEQYF
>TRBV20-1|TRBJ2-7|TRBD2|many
TGCAGTGCTAGAGATCGGAGCGGGAGGCCAGGGGAGCAGTACTTC
CSARDRSGRPGEQYF
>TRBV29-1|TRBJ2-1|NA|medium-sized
TGCAGCGCGGGCGGGGATTCCTACAATGAGCAGTTCTTC
CSAGGDSYNEQFF
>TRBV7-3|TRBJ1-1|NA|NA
TGTGCCAGCAGCTCCAGGGGTGGAACTGAAGCTTTCTTT
CASSSRGGTEAFF
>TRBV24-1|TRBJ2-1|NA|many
TGTGCCACCATTCCACAGGGCCGAATCAATGAGCAGTTCTTC
CATIPQGRINEQFF
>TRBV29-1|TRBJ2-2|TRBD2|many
TGCAGCGTCACGGGGCCGACTAGCGGGCGGAACACCGGGGAGCTGTTTTTT
CSVTGPTSGRNTGELFF
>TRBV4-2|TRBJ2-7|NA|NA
TGTGCCAGCAGCTCAGGCCCCCCCCTCGAGCAGTACTTC
CASSSGPPLEQYF
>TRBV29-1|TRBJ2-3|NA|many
TGCAGCGTCAGATTGGGGACTAGCACAGATACGCAGTATTTT
CSVRLGTSTDTQYF
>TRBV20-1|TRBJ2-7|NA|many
TGCAGTGCTAGAGATGGGGATACTAGGGGGGGCTACGAGCAGTACTTC
CSARDGDTRGGYEQYF
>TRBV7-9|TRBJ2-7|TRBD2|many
TGTGCCAGCAGCTTAGCGGGACTAGCTTGGCAGTACTTC
CASSLAGLAWQYF
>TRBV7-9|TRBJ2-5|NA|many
TGTGCCAGCAGCTTAGCGACTCAACACCAAGAGACCCAGTACTTC
CASSLATQHQETQYF
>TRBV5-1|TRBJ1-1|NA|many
TGCGCCAGCAGCTTGGACAGTTATGACACTGAAGCTTTCTTT
CASSLDSYDTEAFF
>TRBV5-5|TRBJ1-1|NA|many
TGTGCCAGCAGCTTAATGTCAGGGTTAAGCACTGAAGCTTTCTTT
CASSLMSGLSTEAFF
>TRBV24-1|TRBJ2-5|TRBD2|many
TGTGCCACCAGTGAACCGCCGGGACTAGCGGGAATACAAGAGACCCAGTACTTC
CATSEPPGLAGIQETQYF
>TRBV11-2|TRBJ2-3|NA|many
TGTGCCAGCAGCTTTTCTGTTTCAGATACGCAGTATTTT
CASSFSVSDTQYF
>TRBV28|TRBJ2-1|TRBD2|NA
TGTGCCAGCAGTACCACTAGCGGGAGGGCCAAGGATGAGCAGTTCTTC
CASSTTSGRAKDEQFF
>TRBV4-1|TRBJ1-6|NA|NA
TGCACTAGCAGCCAAGTCAATCGTAATTCACCCCTCCACTTT
CTSSQVNRNSPLHF